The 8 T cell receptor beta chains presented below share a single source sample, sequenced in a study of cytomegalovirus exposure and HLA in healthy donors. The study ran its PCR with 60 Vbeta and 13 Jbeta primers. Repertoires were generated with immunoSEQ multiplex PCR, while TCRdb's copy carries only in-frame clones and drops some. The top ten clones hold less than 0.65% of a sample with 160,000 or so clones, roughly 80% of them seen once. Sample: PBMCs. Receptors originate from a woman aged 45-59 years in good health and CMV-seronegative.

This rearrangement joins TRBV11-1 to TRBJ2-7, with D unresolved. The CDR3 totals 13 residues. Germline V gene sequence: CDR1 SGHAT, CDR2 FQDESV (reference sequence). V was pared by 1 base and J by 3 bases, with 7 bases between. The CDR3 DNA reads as TGTGCCAGCAGCTTAGTAAAGCACTACGAGCAGTACTTC. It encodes CASSLVKHYEQYF.

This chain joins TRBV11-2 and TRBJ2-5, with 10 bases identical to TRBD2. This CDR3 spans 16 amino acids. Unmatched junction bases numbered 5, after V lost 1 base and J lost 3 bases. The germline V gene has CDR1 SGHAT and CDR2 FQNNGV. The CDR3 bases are TGTGCCAGCAGCTTAGTTCCTAGCGGGGGAGAAGAGACCCAGTACTTC. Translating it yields CASSLVPSGGEETQYF.

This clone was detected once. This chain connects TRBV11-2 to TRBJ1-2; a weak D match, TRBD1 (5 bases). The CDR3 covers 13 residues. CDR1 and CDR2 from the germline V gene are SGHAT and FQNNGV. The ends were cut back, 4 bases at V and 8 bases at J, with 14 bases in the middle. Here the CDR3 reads CASSSRQLGGYTF. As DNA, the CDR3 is TGTGCCAGCAGCTCTCGACAGCTTGGCGGCTACACCTTC.

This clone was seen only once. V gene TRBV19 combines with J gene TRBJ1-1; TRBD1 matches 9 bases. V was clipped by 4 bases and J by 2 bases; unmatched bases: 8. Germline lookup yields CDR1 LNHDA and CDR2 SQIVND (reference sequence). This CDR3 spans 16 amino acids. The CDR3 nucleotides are TGTGCCAGTAGTAACACACGGACAGGGGTAAACACTGAAGCTTTCTTT. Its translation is CASSNTRTGVNTEAFF.

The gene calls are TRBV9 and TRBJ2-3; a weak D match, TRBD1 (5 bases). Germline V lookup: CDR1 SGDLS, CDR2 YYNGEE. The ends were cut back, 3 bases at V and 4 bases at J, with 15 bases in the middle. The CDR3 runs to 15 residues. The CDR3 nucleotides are TGTGCCAGCAGCGGAAAAGGGGTGGCGTCAGATACGCAGTATTTT. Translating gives CASSGKGVASDTQYF.

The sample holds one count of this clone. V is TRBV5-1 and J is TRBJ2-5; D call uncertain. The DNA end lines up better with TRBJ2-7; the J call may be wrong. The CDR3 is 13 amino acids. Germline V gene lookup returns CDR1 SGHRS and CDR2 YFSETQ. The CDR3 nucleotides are TGCGCCAGCAGCTTGTCTAGTCCCTACGAGCAGTACTTC. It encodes CASSLSSPYEQYF.

Written as DNA, the CDR3 is TGCAGCGTTGTATCGGGCAGGGGTGGGTATGGCTACACCTTC. Translated, it gives CSVVSGRGGYGYTF. This chain connects TRBV29-1 to TRBJ1-2; D may be TRBD1 (6 bases). Germline V gene lookup returns CDR1 SQVTM and CDR2 ANQGSEA. Trimming removed 4 bases at V and 5 bases at J, with 17 bases between. This CDR3 spans 14 amino acids.

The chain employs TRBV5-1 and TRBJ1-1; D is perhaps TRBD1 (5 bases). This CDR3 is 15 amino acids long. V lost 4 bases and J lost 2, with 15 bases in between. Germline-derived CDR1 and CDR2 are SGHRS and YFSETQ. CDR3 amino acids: CASSREAGTNTEAFF. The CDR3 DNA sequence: TGCGCCAGCAGCCGAGAAGCCGGGACTAACACTGAAGCTTTCTTT.